These 9 T cell receptor beta chains originate from one sample sequenced in a study of blood T cell repertoires in COVID-19. Sequencing was performed with immunoSEQ multiplex PCR; in TCRdb, only in-frame clones are kept and a portion is missing. The sample has about 370,000 clones; around 87% are singletons. What was sequenced was peripheral blood. These receptors were taken from a woman in her twenties or thirties with COVID-19, enrolled during active disease.

The rearrangement links TRBV28 to TRBJ1-5; D not certain. The CDR3 has 10 residues. V was trimmed by 8 bases and J by 7 bases, leaving 6 bases between them. CDR1 and CDR2 from the germline V gene are MDHEN and SYDVKM. The CDR3 sequence is CASGRQPQHF. The CDR3 DNA follows: TGTGCCAGCGGCAGGCAGCCCCAGCATTTT. Supplemented by reference TRBV28 and TRBJ1-5, the full variable domain reads DVKVTQSSRYLVKRTGEKVFLECVQDMDHENMFWYRQDPGLGLRLIYFSYDVKMKEKGDIPEGYSVSREKKERFSLILESASTNQTSMYLCASGRQPQHFGDGTRLSIL.

The V call is TRBV6-5, the J call TRBJ1-4, with 9 bases lining up with TRBD1. The CDR3 is made up of 15 amino acids. Germline CDR1 MNHEY, CDR2 SVGAGI. Losses at the gene ends were 4 bases for V and 3 bases for J; bases not matched to a gene: 3. CDR3 nucleotides: TGTGCCAGCAGTTTGGACAGGGGACCTAATGAAAAACTGTTTTTT. This translates into CASSLDRGPNEKLFF.

The chain is built from TRBV5-4 and TRBJ2-1, with TRBD2 matching over 16 bases. With 4 bases clipped from V and 9 bases from J, the junction kept 7 bases outside the gene matches. This CDR3 region has 16 residues. Germline assignment: CDR1 SGHNT and CDR2 YYREEE (reference sequence). The CDR3 DNA follows: TGTGCCAGCAGCCCCGGGACTAGCGGGAGGGCTGGTGAGCAGTTCTTC. Its translation: CASSPGTSGRAGEQFF.

In the case of this clone: This same CDR3 is encoded by further DNA sequences in the sample. The chain has TRBV12-3 or TRBV12-4 and TRBJ2-7; D is unresolved. There are 11 residues in the CDR3. V was shortened by 6 bases and J by 2 bases, with 5 bases between the two germline ends. CDR3 in DNA: TGTGCCAGCAGCTTTGCCTACGAGCAGTACTTC. It translates to CASSFAYEQYF.

The chain carries TRBV7-2 and TRBJ2-7; weak D call: TRBD2 (5 bases). V lost 5 bases and J lost 2, with 16 bases in between. Germline CDR1 reads SGHTA; CDR2 reads FQGNSA. This CDR3 has 15 residues. The CDR3 coding sequence is TGTGCCAGCAGCCCTCGAGACGGGAATCCCTACGAGCAGTACTTC. Translating it yields CASSPRDGNPYEQYF.

This clone was picked up one time. This rearrangement joins TRBV19 to TRBJ2-7; perhaps TRBD2 as D (7 bases). CDR3 length: 13 amino acids. Germline CDR1 and CDR2: LNHDA and SQIVND (reference sequence). The V end lost 6 bases, the J end lost 6 bases, and 15 bases lay between the germline ends. CDR3 nucleotide sequence: TGTGCCAGTAGCCCAGGGAGGGGGATCGAGCAGTACTTC. It codes for CASSPGRGIEQYF.

This chain joins TRBV3-1 (or the pseudogene TRBV3-2) and TRBJ2-2; 12 positions match TRBD2. V lost 5 bases, J lost 6 bases, and 4 bases stayed unmatched. The CDR3 loop spans 15 amino acids. CDR1 and CDR2 from the germline V gene are LGHDT and YNNKEL (reference sequence). The CDR3 spells CASSRLAGAPGELFF. DNA of the CDR3: TGTGCCAGCAGCAGACTAGCGGGAGCTCCCGGGGAGCTGTTTTTT.

The rearrangement joins TRBV7-9 to TRBJ1-2; possible D gene TRBD1, 5 bases. The CDR3 runs to 17 residues. V lost 0 bases and J lost 2, with 16 bases in between. CDR1 and CDR2 (germline): SEHNR, FQNEAQ (reference sequence). CDR3 loop: CASSLARGRDVNYGYTF. DNA for the CDR3: TGTGCCAGCAGCTTAGCGCGGGGCAGGGACGTCAACTATGGCTACACCTTC.

This clone was observed a single time. This chain joins TRBV5-1 and TRBJ2-5, with 13 bases that match TRBD2. Germline CDR1 reads SGHRS; CDR2 reads YFSETQ. The length of the CDR3 is 15 residues. V lost 5 bases to trimming and J lost 5 bases; unmatched junction nucleotides: 6. This CDR3 reads CASRGTSGIGETQYF. Written as DNA, the CDR3 is TGCGCCAGCAGAGGGACTAGCGGGATTGGGGAGACCCAGTACTTC. Based on the CDR3 plus reference TRBV5-1 and TRBJ2-5, the full variable domain is KAGVTQTPRYLIKTRGQQVTLSCSPISGHRSVSWYQQTPGQGLQFLFEYFSETQRNKGNFPGRFSGRQFSNSRSEMNVSTLELGDSALYLCASRGTSGIGETQYFGPGTRLLVL.